One T cell receptor (beta chain) is described in this entry. These data belong to a study of blood T cell repertoires in COVID-19. Study details: Samples of COVID-19 (acute and convalescent) were obtained from the United States, Italy and Spain. PBMCs, B-cell-depleted T cells, or T cells provided the cDNA or gDNA that made up the material.

Original handling: Estimates of nucleated cell counts were drawn from the amplification of reference gene primers. Sequencing used immunoSEQ multiplex PCR; TCRdb keeps in-frame clones, though not all of them. V, J and clone size reflect that table, while D and trimming were determined from the DNA. The repertoire holds more than 200,000 clones, with more than 65% as singletons. The receptor comes from a woman aged 40 to 50 with active or convalescent COVID-19. Specimen: peripheral blood.

The CDR3 protein is CSGGQIFGTVKAFF. In DNA, the CDR3 is TGCAGCGGTGGACAGATCTTTGGTACGGTGAAAGCTTTCTTT. This rearrangement joins TRBV29-1 to TRBJ1-1; the D gene is possibly TRBD1 (6 bases). V lost 7 bases and J lost 9, with 24 bases in between. This CDR3 region has 14 residues. Germline loops: CDR1 SQVTM, CDR2 ANQGSEA. Full variable domain (remainder filled in from reference TRBV29-1 and TRBJ1-1): SAVISQKPSRDICQRGTSLTIQCQVDSQVTMMFWYRQQPGQSLTLIATANQGSEATYESGFVIDKFPISRPNLTFSTLTVSNMSPEDSSIYLCSGGQIFGTVKAFFGQGTRLTVV.